This TCR beta chain is from a study of beta chain features in type 1 diabetes. Broader study findings: Significant though moderate, a shortening of TCRB CDR3s appeared in all four CD4+ subsets of Type 1 diabetes patients. The similarity of naive, central memory and Treg TCRB repertoires appeared greater among patients than among healthy donors.

On this clone itself: Its antigen is not identified.

cDNA synthesis used the whole RNA isolate, giving expressed TCRB sequences. Here immunoSEQ multiplex PCR was the method, and the copy in TCRdb shows in-frame clones only, minus some. The sample consists of 680,000 or so clones, roughly an eighth of them appearing once. The CDR3 is 16 residues long. V shed 4 bases, J shed 4 bases, and the junction held 3 bases outside the gene matches. In germline, CDR1 is SGHNT, CDR2 YYREEE (reference sequence). Sequenced: naive CD4+ T cells from blood. This clonotype originated in a man aged 18 to 35 with type 1 diabetes. The chain employs TRBV5-4 and TRBJ2-6; 12 bases fit TRBD2. The CDR3: CASSTSGGQGANVLTF. The CDR3 DNA reads TGTGCCAGCAGCACTAGCGGGGGGCAAGGGGCCAACGTCCTGACTTTC.